Listed below are T cell receptor beta chains from one sample, sequenced in a study of shared clonotypes between healthy human individuals. Method: immunoSEQ multiplex PCR; TCRdb's copy keeps in-frame clones and lacks some. The repertoire has hundreds of thousands of clones, around 96% of them found once; the top ten carry approximately 0.1%. The source material was naive CD8+ T cells sorted from blood. The receptors come from a woman in her 30s in good health. Both conserved end residues are part of each CDR3. A D gene is named only where the DNA matches it firmly. Part of the rows lack a size; the others show once, few, many or a class for expanded clones.

TRBJ2-7	TRBD1	NA	TRBV27	TGTGCCAGCAGTTTAAGGACAGGGACAAAGTACGAGCAGTACTTC	CASSLRTGTKYEQYF
TRBJ2-1	NA	NA	TRBV7-9	TGTGCCAGCAGCCCCGGGGGATATGAGCAGTTCTTC	CASSPGGYEQFF
TRBJ1-3	NA	NA	TRBV28	TGTGCCAGCAGTTTATCTCCGGCGGGATCTGGAAACACCATATATTTT	CASSLSPAGSGNTIYF
TRBJ2-2	NA	NA	TRBV7-9	TGTGCCAGCAGCTCCCGTGAGGGCAGGGACACCGGGGAGCTGTTTTTT	CASSSREGRDTGELFF
TRBJ1-6	NA	few	TRBV10-3	TGTGCCATCAGTGAACAGGGCCTCGGGAGTTCTTCACCCCTCCACTTT	CAISEQGLGSSSPLHF
TRBJ2-7	NA	once	TRBV6-5	TGTGCCAGCAGGGGGAACTACGAGCAGTACTTC	CASRGNYEQYF
TRBJ2-7	NA	NA	TRBV11-3	TGTGCCAGCAGCATCTCTGGGTCCGACTACGAGCAGTACTTC	CASSISGSDYEQYF
TRBJ2-1	TRBD2	NA	TRBV19	TGTGCCAGTAGTATAGGGACTAGCGGGATGAATGAGCAGTTCTTC	CASSIGTSGMNEQFF
TRBJ1-1	NA	NA	TRBV28	TGTGCCAGCAGTTTAGGGAAGACTGAAGCTTTCTTT	CASSLGKTEAFF
TRBJ2-7	NA	NA	TRBV27	TGTGCCAGCAGTCCTTTACAGAGCTCCTACGAGCAGTACTTC	CASSPLQSSYEQYF
TRBJ1-1	TRBD1	NA	TRBV28	TGTGCCAGCAGTGATACAACAGGGGGGGGCACTGAAGCTTTCTTT	CASSDTTGGGTEAFF
TRBJ2-7	NA	NA	TRBV19	TGTGCCAGTAGTATAATGCGCAGGGGACGTTACGAGCAGTACTTC	CASSIMRRGRYEQYF
TRBJ1-1	TRBD1	NA	TRBV5-6	TGTGCCAGCAGTTTTGGAGGACAGGGGGGAACTGAAGCTTTCTTT	CASSFGGQGGTEAFF
TRBJ1-2	NA	once	TRBV5-1	TGCGCCAGCAGCTTGGCCCGTGACGAGACAGAGCTTAATTCCGGCTATGGCTACACCTTC	CASSLARDETELNSGYGYTF
TRBJ2-7	TRBD2	NA	TRBV7-8	TGTGCCAGCAGCTCGGGGACCAGCGGGAGTTACGAGCAGTACTTC	CASSSGTSGSYEQYF
TRBJ1-1	NA	once	TRBV11-2	TGTGCCAGCAGACCTGAAGGAGGCACTGAAGCTTTCTTT	CASRPEGGTEAFF
TRBJ2-1	TRBD2	once	TRBV5-6	TGTGCCAGCAGCTTGGGGGCTAGCGGGACCTACAATGAGCAGTTCTTC	CASSLGASGTYNEQFF
TRBJ2-1	NA	NA	TRBV11-2	TGTGCCAGCGGAAAACTTAGCGGACCATCCTACAATGAGCAGTTCTTC	CASGKLSGPSYNEQFF
TRBJ1-1	NA	NA	TRBV5-4	TGTGCCAGCAGCTTTTTCGGGGGGCAGGGTGAAGCTTTCTTT	CASSFFGGQGEAFF
TRBJ2-2	NA	NA	TRBV28	TGTGCCAGCAGCCTTTTCCGCGGGACCGGGGAGCTGTTTTTT	CASSLFRGTGELFF
TRBJ2-1	TRBD2	NA	TRBV5-1	TGCGCCAGCAGACCACATCTAGCGGGTTTAGATAATGAGCAGTTCTTC	CASRPHLAGLDNEQFF
TRBJ2-3	NA	NA	TRBV7-9	TGTGCCAGCAGCGCAGATACGCAGTATTTT	CASSADTQYF
TRBJ2-2	NA	NA	TRBV2	TGTGCCAGCAGTGACGACCCCCCACCGGGGGAGCTGTTTTTT	CASSDDPPPGELFF
TRBJ2-3	TRBD2	NA	TRBV28	TGTGCCAGCAGTTTCGGGCGGGAGGGGACAGATACGCAGTATTTT	CASSFGREGTDTQYF
TRBJ2-1	TRBD2	NA	TRBV13	TGTGCCACTCCGGGACTAGACCACAATGAGCAGTTCTTC	CATPGLDHNEQFF
TRBJ2-5	TRBD2	NA	TRBV9	TGTGCCAGCAGCGTAGATCTAGCGGGTGAGCAAGAGACCCAGTACTTC	CASSVDLAGEQETQYF
TRBJ1-4	TRBD1	NA	TRBV4-1	TGCGCCAGCAGCCAAGATTGGGGAGGGGGCGGTGAAAAACTGTTTTTT	CASSQDWGGGGEKLFF
TRBJ2-3	NA	NA	TRBV27	TGTGCCAGCACCTGGGGCTCCCCGTATGCAGATACGCAGTATTTT	CASTWGSPYADTQYF
TRBJ1-4	NA	NA	TRBV28	TGTGCCAGCAGCTATCCACAGGGATCTAATGAAAAACTGTTTTTT	CASSYPQGSNEKLFF
TRBJ1-3	NA	NA	TRBV29-1	TGCAGCGGCGTGGCGGGTTCTGGAAACACCATATATTTT	CSGVAGSGNTIYF
TRBJ2-4	TRBD2	NA	TRBV4-1	TGCGCCAGCAGCCTCGGGACTAGCGGGATGGCCAAAAACATTCAGTACTTC	CASSLGTSGMAKNIQYF
TRBJ2-5	TRBD2	NA	TRBV11-2	TGTGCCAGCAGTCAAATCGGGGGAGGGCCTAAAGAGACCCAGTACTTC	CASSQIGGGPKETQYF
TRBJ1-5	NA	once	TRBV30	TGTGCCTGGAGTGTGGGGGTGTTGGGAACATTTAATCAGCCCCAGCATTTT	CAWSVGVLGTFNQPQHF
TRBJ2-7	TRBD1	few	TRBV2	TGTGCCAGCAGAGCGGAAGGGTCCGGGACAGGATCCTACGAGCAGTACTTC	CASRAEGSGTGSYEQYF
TRBJ2-1	NA	once	TRBV28	TGTGCCAGCAGTTCTAGCGAGTCCTACAATGAGCAGTTCTTC	CASSSSESYNEQFF
TRBJ2-3	NA	NA	TRBV7-7	TGTGCCAGCAGCTTCCCTACCCGGGGCACAGATACGCAGTATTTT	CASSFPTRGTDTQYF
TRBJ2-3	NA	NA	TRBV19	TGTGCCAGTACGTTAGATACGCAGTATTTT	CASTLDTQYF
TRBJ2-7	TRBD2	NA	TRBV20-1	TGCAGTGCTAGGGGCACGGGACTAAACTTC	CSARGTGLNF
TRBJ1-5	NA	NA	TRBV9	TGTGCCAGCAGCGTAGCGGAGGGGGGTCAGCCCCAGCATTTT	CASSVAEGGQPQHF
TRBJ2-7	NA	NA	TRBV18	TGTGCCAGCTCACCCTCTACTCTCCCTACCTACGAGCAGTACTTC	CASSPSTLPTYEQYF
TRBJ2-1	NA	NA	TRBV5-6	TGTGCCAGCAGCGGACACACAGGTAAAAATGAGCAGTTCTTC	CASSGHTGKNEQFF
TRBJ1-5	NA	few	TRBV7-2	TGTGCCAGCAGTCTTAACAGGGCTAACAATCAGCCCCAGCATTTT	CASSLNRANNQPQHF
TRBJ2-7	TRBD2	NA	TRBV4-2	TGTGCCAGCAGCCAAGAAGGCGGGGAAGCGGGAGTGGGAGAGCAGTACTTC	CASSQEGGEAGVGEQYF
TRBJ1-2	NA	NA	TRBV20-1	TGCAGTGCTGAACCCTTCTATGGCTACACCTTC	CSAEPFYGYTF
TRBJ1-2	NA	NA	TRBV28	TGTGCCAGCAGTTTGTCCCTCGACGGGTCCTATGGCTACACCTTC	CASSLSLDGSYGYTF
TRBJ2-7	NA	once	TRBV11-2	TGTGCCAGCAGCTTAGAAGGGAACGAGCAGTACTTC	CASSLEGNEQYF
TRBJ2-7	NA	NA	TRBV6-1	TGTGCCAGCAGTGAGGCAGGGAGCTACGAGCAGTACTTC	CASSEAGSYEQYF
TRBJ2-5	TRBD2	NA	TRBV2	TGTGCCAGCAGTGAGGGTCTAGCGGGGTTCCAAGAGACCCAGTACTTC	CASSEGLAGFQETQYF
TRBJ1-5	TRBD1	NA	TRBV6-7	TGTGCCAGCAGTTACTCCGGACAGGCCCACAATCAGCCCCAGCATTTT	CASSYSGQAHNQPQHF
TRBJ2-7	NA	NA	TRBV7-9	TGTGCCAGCAGCTTATCTATAGGACGGCCGGAGCAGTACTTC	CASSLSIGRPEQYF
TRBJ2-3	NA	NA	TRBV2	TGTGCCGGCAGCACAGATACGCAGTATTTT	CAGSTDTQYF
TRBJ2-2	TRBD2	NA	TRBV7-6	TGTGCCAGCAGTGCTCCTAGCGGGGGTAGGGATGGGGAGCTGTTTTTT	CASSAPSGGRDGELFF
TRBJ2-7	NA	NA	TRBV7-8	TGTGCCAGCAGCTTAACGGGAGAAAGCTACGAGCAGTACTTC	CASSLTGESYEQYF
TRBJ1-1	NA	NA	TRBV5-1	TGCGCCAGCAGCCTCGAGGGGGGTATCCCTGAAGCTTTCTTT	CASSLEGGIPEAFF
TRBJ2-2	NA	NA	TRBV19	TGTGCCAGTAGTATAGGTTACGGGGAGCTGTTTTTT	CASSIGYGELFF
TRBJ2-7	TRBD1	NA	TRBV5-4	TGTGCCAGCAGCTGGCGTGCGACAGGGGTAGTCGAGCAGTACTTC	CASSWRATGVVEQYF
TRBJ2-2	NA	NA	TRBV6-5	TGTGCCAGCAGTTTTACTAGCAGCGGGGAGCTGTTTTTT	CASSFTSSGELFF
TRBJ2-5	NA	NA	TRBV19	TGTGCCAGTCTAGGGGGGGAGACCCAGTACTTC	CASLGGETQYF
TRBJ2-7	NA	NA	TRBV27	TGTGCCAGCAGGTCCCAGGGGAGCTCCTACGAGCAGTACTTC	CASRSQGSSYEQYF
TRBJ2-7	NA	NA	TRBV7-8	TGTGCCAGCAGCTTAGTGGGGGGAATTGGGAACGAGCAGTACTTC	CASSLVGGIGNEQYF